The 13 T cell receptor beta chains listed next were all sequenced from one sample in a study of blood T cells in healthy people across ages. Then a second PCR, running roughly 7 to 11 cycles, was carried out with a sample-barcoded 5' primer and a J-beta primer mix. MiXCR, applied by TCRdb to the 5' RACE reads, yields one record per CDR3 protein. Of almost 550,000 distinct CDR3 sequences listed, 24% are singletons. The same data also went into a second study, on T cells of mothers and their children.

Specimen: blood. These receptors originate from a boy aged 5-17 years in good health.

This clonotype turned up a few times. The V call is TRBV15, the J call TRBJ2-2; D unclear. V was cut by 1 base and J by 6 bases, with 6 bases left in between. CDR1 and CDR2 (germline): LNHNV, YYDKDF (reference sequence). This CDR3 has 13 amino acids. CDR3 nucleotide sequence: TGTGCCACCAGCAGAGTTTCGGCCGGGGAGCTGTTTTTT. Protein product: CATSRVSAGELFF.

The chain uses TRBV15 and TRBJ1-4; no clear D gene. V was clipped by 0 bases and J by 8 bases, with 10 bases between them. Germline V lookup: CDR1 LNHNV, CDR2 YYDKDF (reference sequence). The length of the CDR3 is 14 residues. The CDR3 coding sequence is TGTGCCACCAGCAGAGATATGGCAGACGAAAAACTGTTTTTT. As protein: CATSRDMADEKLFF.

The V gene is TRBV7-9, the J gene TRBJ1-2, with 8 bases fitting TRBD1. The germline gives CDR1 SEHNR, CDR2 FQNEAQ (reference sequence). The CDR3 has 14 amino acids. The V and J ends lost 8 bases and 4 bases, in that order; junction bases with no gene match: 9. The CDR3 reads CASWGVDRGYGYTF. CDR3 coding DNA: TGTGCCAGCTGGGGCGTAGACAGGGGCTATGGCTACACCTTC.

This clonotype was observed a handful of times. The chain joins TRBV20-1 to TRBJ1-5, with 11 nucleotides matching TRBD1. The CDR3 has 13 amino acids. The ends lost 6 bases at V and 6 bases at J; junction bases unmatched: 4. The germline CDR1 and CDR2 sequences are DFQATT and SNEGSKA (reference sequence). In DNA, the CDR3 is TGCAGTGCCAGGGACAGGGGGATTCAGCCCCAGCATTTT. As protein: CSARDRGIQPQHF.

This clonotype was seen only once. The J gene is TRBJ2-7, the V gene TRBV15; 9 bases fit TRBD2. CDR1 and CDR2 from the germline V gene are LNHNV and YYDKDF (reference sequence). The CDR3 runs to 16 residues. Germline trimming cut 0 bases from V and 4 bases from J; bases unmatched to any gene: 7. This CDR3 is CATSRDLASGAYEQYF. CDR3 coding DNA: TGTGCCACCAGCAGAGATCTGGCTAGCGGGGCGTACGAGCAGTACTTC. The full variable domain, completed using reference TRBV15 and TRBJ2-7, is DAMVIQNPRYQVTQFGKPVTLSCSQTLNHNVMYWYQQKSSQAPKLLFHYYDKDFNNEADTPDNFQSRRPNTSFCFLDIRSPGLGDTAMYLCATSRDLASGAYEQYFGPGTRLTVT.

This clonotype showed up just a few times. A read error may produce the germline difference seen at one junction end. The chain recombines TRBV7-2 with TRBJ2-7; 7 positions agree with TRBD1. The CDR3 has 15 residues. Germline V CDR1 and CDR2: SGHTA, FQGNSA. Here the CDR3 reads CASSVGTARTYEQYF. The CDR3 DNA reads TGTGCAAGCAGCGTCGGGACAGCTAGAACCTACGAGCAGTACTTC.

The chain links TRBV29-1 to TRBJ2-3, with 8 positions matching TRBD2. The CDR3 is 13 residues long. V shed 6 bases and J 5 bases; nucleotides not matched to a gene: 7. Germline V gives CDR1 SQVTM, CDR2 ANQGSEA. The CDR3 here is CSVSGSGVDTQYF. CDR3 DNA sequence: TGCAGCGTAAGCGGGAGCGGAGTAGATACGCAGTATTTT.

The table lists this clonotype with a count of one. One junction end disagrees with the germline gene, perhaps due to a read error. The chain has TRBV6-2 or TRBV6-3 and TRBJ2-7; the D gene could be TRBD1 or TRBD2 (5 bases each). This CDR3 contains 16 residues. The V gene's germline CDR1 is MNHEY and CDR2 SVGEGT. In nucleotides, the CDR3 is TGTGCCGGCAGCAGCCACCTCCGACAAGGGGAGTACGAGCAGTACTTC. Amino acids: CAGSSHLRQGEYEQYF.

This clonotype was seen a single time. This CDR3 reads CASSSGLALEQYF. CDR3 in DNA: TGTGCCAGCAGTTCGGGACTAGCGTTGGAGCAGTACTTC. The V call is TRBV7-2, the J call TRBJ2-7; 10 bases line up with TRBD2. Germline CDR1 SGHTA, CDR2 FQGNSA. Trimming took 6 bases from V and 7 from J; bases not matched to a gene: 6. The CDR3 loop spans 13 amino acids. Supplemented by reference TRBV7-2 and TRBJ2-7, the full variable domain reads GAGVSQSPSNKVTEKGKDVELRCDPISGHTALYWYRQSLGQGLEFLIYFQGNSAPDKSGLPSDRFSAERTGGSVSTLTIQRTQQEDSAVYLCASSSGLALEQYFGPGTRLTVT.

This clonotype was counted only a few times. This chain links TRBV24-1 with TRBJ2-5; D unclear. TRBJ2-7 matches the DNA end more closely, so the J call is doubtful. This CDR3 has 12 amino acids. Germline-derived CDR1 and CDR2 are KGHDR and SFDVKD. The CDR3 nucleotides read TGTGCCACCAGCTCAAGCTCCTACGAGCAGTACTTC. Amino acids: CATSSSSYEQYF.

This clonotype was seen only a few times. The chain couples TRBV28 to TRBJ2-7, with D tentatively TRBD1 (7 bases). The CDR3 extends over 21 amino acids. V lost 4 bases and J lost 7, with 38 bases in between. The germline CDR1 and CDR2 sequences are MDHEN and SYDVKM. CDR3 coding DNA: TGTGCCAGCAGTTCTAACGTTGGCGGGACAGAATTCTCACGTCACTACGTTGAGCAGTACTTC. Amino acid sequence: CASSSNVGGTEFSRHYVEQYF.

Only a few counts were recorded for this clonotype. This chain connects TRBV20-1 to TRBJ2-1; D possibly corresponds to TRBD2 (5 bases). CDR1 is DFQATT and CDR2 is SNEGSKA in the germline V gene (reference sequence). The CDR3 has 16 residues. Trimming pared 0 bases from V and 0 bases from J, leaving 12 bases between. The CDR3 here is CSARERGLGSYNEQFF. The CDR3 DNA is TGCAGTGCTAGAGAACGAGGGCTCGGCTCCTACAATGAGCAGTTCTTC.

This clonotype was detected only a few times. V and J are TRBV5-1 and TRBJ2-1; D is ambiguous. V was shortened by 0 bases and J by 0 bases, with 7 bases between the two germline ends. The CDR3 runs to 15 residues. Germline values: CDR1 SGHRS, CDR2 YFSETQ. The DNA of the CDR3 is TGCGCCAGCAGCTTGGATATGGCCTCCTACAATGAGCAGTTCTTC. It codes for CASSLDMASYNEQFF.